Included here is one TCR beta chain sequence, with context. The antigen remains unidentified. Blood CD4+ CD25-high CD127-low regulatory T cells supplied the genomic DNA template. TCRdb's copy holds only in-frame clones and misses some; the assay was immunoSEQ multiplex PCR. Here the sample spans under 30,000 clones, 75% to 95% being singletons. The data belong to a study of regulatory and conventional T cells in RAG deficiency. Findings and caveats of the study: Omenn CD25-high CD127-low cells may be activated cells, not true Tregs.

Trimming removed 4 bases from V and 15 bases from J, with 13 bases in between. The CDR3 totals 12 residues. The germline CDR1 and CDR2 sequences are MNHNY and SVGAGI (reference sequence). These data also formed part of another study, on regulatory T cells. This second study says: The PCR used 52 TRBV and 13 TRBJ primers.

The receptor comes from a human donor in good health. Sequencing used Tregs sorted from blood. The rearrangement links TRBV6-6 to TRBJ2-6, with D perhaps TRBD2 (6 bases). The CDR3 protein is CASSSLGGSLTF. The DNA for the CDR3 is TGTGCCAGCAGTTCCCTCGGGGGATCCCTGACTTTC.